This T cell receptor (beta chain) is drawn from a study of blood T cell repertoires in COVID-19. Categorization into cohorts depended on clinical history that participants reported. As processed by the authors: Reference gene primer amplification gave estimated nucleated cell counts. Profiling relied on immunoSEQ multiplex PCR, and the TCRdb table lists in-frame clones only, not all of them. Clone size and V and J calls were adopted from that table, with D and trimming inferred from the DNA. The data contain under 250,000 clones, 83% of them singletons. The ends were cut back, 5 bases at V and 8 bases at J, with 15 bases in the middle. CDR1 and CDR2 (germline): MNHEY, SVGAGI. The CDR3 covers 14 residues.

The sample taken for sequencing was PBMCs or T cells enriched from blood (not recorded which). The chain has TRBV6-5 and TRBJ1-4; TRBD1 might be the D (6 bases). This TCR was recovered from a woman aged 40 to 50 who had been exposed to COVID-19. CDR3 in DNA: TGTGCCAGCAGTAGGGGGACCGGAGAGGAAAAACTGTTTTTT. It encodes CASSRGTGEEKLFF.